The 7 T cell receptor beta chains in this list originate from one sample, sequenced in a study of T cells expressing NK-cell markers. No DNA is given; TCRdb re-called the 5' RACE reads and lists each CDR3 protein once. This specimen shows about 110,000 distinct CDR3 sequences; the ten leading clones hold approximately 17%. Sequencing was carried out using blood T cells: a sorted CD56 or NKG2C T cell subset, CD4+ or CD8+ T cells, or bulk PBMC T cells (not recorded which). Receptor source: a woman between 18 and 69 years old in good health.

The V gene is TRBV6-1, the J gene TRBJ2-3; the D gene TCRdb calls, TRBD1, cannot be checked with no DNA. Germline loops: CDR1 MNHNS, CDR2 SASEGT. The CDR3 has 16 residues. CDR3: CASSPVPGQITDTQYF.

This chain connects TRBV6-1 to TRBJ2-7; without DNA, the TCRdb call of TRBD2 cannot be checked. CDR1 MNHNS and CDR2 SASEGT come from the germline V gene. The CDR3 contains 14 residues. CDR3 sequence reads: CASSIGLAAYEQYF.

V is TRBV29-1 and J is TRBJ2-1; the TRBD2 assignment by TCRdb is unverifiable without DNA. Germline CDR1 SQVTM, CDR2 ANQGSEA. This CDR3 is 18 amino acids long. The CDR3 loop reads CSVDSGLAGGQIMHEQFF.

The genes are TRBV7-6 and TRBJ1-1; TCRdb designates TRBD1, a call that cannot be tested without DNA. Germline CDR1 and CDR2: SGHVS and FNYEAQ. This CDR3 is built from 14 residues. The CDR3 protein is CASSLGTGRTEAFF.

CDR3 protein: CSARVQGGGPEAFF. This chain uses TRBV20-1 with TRBJ1-1; TCRdb gives TRBD1 as the D gene, but with no DNA this cannot be confirmed. This CDR3 spans 14 amino acids. Germline CDR1 DFQATT, CDR2 SNEGSKA (reference sequence).

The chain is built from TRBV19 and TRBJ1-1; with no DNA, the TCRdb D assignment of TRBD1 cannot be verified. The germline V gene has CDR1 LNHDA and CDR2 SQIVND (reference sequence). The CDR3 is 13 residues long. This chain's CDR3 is CASSLTGTTEAFF.

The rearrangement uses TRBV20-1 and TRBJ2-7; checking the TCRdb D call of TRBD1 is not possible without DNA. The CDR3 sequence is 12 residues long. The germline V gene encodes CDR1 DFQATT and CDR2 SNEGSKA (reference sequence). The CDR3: CSARDIVPEQYF.